This TCR beta chain was recovered during a study of T cell changes during pregnancy in multiple sclerosis. TCRdb keeps only in-frame clones here, not all; method: immunoSEQ multiplex PCR. The sample holds 40,000 to 60,000 clones, around 90% seen once. This CDR3 spans 15 amino acids. Unmatched junction bases numbered 12, after V lost 6 bases and J lost 7 bases. CDR1 is MNHNY, CDR2 SVGAGI, per germline (reference sequence). Sequencing used peripheral blood, obtained in the first trimester of pregnancy. The J gene is TRBJ1-5, the V gene TRBV6-6; TRBD1 aligns across 7 bases. The sequence was obtained from a female donor in good health, enrolled as a control in a pregnancy study. This CDR3 is CASSDREGVRQPQHF. The CDR3 DNA reads as TGTGCCAGCAGCGACAGGGAAGGGGTACGGCAGCCCCAGCATTTT.